This T cell receptor (beta chain) was sequenced for a study of CD4 and CD8 cells across lung adenocarcinoma regions. CDR3 length: 15 residues. V trimming: 6 bases; J trimming: 2 bases; junction bases outside the gene matches: 4. Using its own MiXCR run on the PCR reads, TCRdb lists one record per CDR3 protein. Among about 12,000 distinct CDR3 sequences listed, roughly 48% were seen once. The patients had localized lung adenocarcinoma, a non-small cell subtype. The specimen was CD8+ T cells from the margin of a lung tumor. This TCR came from a female donor with lung adenocarcinoma. The CD4 and CD8 labels of this study may be unreliable. This sequence joins TRBV12-3 or TRBV12-4 and TRBJ2-3, with TRBD2 identical over 11 bases. This CDR3 is CASRLTSGATDTQYF. The CDR3 DNA reads TGTGCCAGCAGGCTGACTAGCGGGGCCACAGATACGCAGTATTTT.